This T cell receptor beta chain appears in the sequencing data of a study of blood T cell repertoires in COVID-19. As for the study in general: Specimens from acute and convalescent COVID-19 originated in the United States, Italy and Spain.

With V trimmed by 5 bases and J by 4 bases, 16 bases remained unmatched. The CDR3 totals 18 residues. Germline V CDR1 and CDR2: SGHDT, YYEEEE. Clones were read by immunoSEQ multiplex PCR, and TCRdb kept only the in-frame ones, dropping some. The table includes around 230,000 clones, around 86% detected once. Input material: peripheral blood. The origin of this receptor is a woman aged 60-75 years with active or convalescent COVID-19. J is TRBJ2-7 and V is TRBV5-6; 12 bases line up with TRBD2. CDR3 sequence reads: CASSSGTSGSLPRYEQYF. CDR3 nucleotide sequence: TGTGCCAGCAGTTCCGGGACTAGCGGGTCCTTGCCTAGGTACGAGCAGTACTTC.